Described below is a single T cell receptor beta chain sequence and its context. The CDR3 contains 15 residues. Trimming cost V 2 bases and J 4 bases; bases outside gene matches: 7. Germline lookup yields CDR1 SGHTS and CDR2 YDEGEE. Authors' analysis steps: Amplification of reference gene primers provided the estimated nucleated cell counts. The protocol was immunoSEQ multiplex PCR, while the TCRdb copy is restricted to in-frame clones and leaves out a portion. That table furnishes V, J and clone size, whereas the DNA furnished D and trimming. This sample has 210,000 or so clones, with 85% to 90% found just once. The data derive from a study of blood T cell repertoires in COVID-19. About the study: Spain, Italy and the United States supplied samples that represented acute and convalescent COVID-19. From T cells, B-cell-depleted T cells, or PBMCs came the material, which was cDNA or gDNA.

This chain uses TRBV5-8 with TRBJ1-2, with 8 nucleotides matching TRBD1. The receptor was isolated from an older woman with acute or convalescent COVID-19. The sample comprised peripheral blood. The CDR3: CASSFPGQVFYGYTF. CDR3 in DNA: TGTGCCAGCAGCTTTCCGGGACAGGTTTTCTATGGCTACACCTTC.